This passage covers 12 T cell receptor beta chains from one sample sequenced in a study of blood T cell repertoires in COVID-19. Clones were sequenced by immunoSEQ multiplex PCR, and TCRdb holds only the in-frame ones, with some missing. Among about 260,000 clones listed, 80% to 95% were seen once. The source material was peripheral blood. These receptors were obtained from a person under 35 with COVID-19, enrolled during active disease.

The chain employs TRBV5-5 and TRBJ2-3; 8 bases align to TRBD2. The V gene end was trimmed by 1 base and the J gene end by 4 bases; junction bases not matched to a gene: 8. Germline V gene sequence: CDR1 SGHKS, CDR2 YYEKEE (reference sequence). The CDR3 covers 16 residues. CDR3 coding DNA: TGTGCCAGCAGCTTGATAGCCAGCGGGAGCGCAGATACGCAGTATTTT. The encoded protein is CASSLIASGSADTQYF.

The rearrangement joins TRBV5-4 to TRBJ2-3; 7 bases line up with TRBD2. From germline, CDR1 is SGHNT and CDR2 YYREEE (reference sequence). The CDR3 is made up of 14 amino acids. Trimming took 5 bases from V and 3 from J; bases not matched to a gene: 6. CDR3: CASRSGIGTDTQYF. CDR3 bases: TGTGCCAGCAGGAGCGGGATAGGAACAGATACGCAGTATTTT.

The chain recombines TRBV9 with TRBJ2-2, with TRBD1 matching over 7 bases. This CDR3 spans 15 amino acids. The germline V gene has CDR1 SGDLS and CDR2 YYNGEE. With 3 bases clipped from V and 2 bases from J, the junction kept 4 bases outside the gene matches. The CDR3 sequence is CASSETGSNTGELFF. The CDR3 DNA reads TGTGCCAGCAGCGAGACAGGGTCCAACACCGGGGAGCTGTTTTTT.

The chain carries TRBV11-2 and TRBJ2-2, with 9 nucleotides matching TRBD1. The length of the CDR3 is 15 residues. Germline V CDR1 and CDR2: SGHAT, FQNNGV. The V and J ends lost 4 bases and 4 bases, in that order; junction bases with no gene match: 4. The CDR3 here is CASSWDRAGTGELFF. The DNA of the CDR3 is TGTGCCAGCAGCTGGGACAGGGCTGGCACCGGGGAGCTGTTTTTT.

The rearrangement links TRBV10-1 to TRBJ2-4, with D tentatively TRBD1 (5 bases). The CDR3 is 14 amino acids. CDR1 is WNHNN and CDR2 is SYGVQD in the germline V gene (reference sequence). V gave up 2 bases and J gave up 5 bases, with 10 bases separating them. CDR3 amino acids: CASSERQGENIQYF. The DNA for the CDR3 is TGCGCCAGCAGTGAGAGGCAGGGTGAAAACATTCAGTACTTC.

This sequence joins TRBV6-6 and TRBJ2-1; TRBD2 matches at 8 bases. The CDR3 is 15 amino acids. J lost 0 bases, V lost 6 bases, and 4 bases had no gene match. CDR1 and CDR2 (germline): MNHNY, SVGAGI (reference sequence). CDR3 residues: CASRLAESSYNEQFF. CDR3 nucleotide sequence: TGTGCCAGCAGACTAGCGGAGAGCTCCTACAATGAGCAGTTCTTC.

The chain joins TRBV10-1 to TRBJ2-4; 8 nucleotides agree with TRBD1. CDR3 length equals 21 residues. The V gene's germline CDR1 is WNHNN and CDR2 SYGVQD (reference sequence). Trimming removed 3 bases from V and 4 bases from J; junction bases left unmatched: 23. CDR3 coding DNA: TGCGCCAGCAGTGAACCGGGACAGGTATTGGCGGCGGATCCTCATAAAAACATTCAGTACTTC. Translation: CASSEPGQVLAADPHKNIQYF.

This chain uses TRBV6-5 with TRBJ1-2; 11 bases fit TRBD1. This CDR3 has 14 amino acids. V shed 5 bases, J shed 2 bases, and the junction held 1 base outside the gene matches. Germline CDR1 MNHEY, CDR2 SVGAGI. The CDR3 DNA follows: TGTGCCAGCAGTCGGACAGGGGGCAACTATGGCTACACCTTC. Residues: CASSRTGGNYGYTF.

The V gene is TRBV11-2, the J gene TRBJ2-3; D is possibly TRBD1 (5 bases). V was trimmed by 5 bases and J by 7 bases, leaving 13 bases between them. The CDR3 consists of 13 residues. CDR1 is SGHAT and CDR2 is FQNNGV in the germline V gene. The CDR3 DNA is TGTGCCAGCAGCCCCGACCACAGGAATACGCAGTATTTT. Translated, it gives CASSPDHRNTQYF.

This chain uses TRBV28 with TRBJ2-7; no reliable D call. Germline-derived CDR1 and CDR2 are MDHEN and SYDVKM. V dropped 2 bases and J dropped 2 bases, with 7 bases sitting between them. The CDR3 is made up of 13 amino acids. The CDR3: CASSLTETYEQYF. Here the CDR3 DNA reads TGTGCCAGCAGTTTAACAGAAACCTACGAGCAGTACTTC.

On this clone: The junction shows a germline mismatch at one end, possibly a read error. The CDR3 DNA reads TGCGCCAGCAGCCAAGGGCGACAGTCAACTAATGAAAAGCTGTTTTTT. Its protein is CASSQGRQSTNEKLFF. The V call is TRBV4-3, the J call TRBJ1-4, with D possibly TRBD1 on 5 matching bases. Germline V gene data show CDR1 as LGHNA and CDR2 as YSLEER. This CDR3 contains 16 residues.

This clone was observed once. The CDR3 DNA sequence: TGTGCCAGCCGCGGACAGAGCAATCAGCCCCAGCATTTT. Translating it yields CASRGQSNQPQHF. The gene calls are TRBV18 and TRBJ1-5; a possible D gene is TRBD1 (6 bases). Germline V gene lookup returns CDR1 KGHSH and CDR2 LQKENI. The CDR3 runs to 13 residues. V lost 8 bases to trimming and J lost 1 base, with 9 bases between them.